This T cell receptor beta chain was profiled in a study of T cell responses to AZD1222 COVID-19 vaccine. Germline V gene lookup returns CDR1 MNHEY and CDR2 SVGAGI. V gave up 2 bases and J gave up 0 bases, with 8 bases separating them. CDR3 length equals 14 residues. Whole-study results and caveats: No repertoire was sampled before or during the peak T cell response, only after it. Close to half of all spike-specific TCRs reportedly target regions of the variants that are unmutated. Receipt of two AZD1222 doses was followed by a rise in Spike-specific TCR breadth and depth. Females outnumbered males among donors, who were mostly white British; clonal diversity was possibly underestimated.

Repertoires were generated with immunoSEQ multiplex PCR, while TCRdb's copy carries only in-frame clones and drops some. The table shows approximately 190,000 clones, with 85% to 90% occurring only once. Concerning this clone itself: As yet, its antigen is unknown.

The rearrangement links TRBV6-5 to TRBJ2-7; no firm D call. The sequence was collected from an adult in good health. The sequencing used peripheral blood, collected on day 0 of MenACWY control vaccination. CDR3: CASSYRGYSYEQYF. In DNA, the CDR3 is TGTGCCAGCAGTTACCGAGGTTACTCCTACGAGCAGTACTTC.